These 13 T cell receptor beta chains share one sample of origin, sequenced in a study of identical twins. TCRdb independently ran MiXCR on the 5' RACE reads; one entry per CDR3 protein. The repertoire holds about 570,000 distinct CDR3 sequences, with 9% to 10% as singletons. In addition, the sample was reused for a study of yellow fever vaccine responses in identical twins.

Sequenced: PBMCs. These receptors came from a woman aged 18-35 years in good health.

This clonotype was seen at least ten times. CDR3 sequence: CASSPDRGYSNQPQHF. The CDR3 coding sequence is TGCGCCAGCAGTCCGGACAGGGGTTATAGCAATCAGCCCCAGCATTTT. The rearrangement links TRBV4-3 to TRBJ1-5, with 9 bases aligning to TRBD1. This CDR3 is 16 amino acids long. Germline lookup yields CDR1 LGHNA and CDR2 YSLEER. The trim removed 6 bases at V and 0 bases at J, leaving 6 bases unmatched.

The J gene is TRBJ2-7, the V gene TRBV5-1; TRBD1 matches 7 bases. This CDR3 contains 15 residues. CDR1 is SGHRS, CDR2 YFSETQ, per germline. Trimming at V came to 2 bases and at J to 4 bases, leaving 9 bases not matched to a gene. The CDR3, as DNA: TGCGCCAGCAGCTTCAATCTTGGGACAGCATACGAGCAGTACTTC. Protein sequence: CASSFNLGTAYEQYF.

This clonotype was recorded at least ten times. The chain carries TRBV7-6 and TRBJ2-2, with D uncertain. The CDR3 loop spans 15 amino acids. Germline loops: CDR1 SGHVS, CDR2 FNYEAQ. V was trimmed by 0 bases and J by 1 base, leaving 6 bases between them. CDR3 coding DNA: TGTGCCAGCAGCTTAGCCCACCAGAACACCGGGGAGCTGTTTTTT. It yields the protein CASSLAHQNTGELFF.

This clonotype occurred many times. The CDR3 coding sequence is TGCAGCGTGACCCACTGGGGGTCCCAGGGTGGGGAGCTGTTTTTT. This codes for CSVTHWGSQGGELFF. The J gene is TRBJ2-2, the V gene TRBV29-1, with D perhaps matching TRBD1 or TRBD2 (5 bases each). The CDR3 is 15 amino acids. V lost 6 bases and J lost 8, with 22 bases in between. In germline, CDR1 is SQVTM, CDR2 ANQGSEA.

The chain links TRBV7-9 to TRBJ2-1; D might be TRBD1 or TRBD2, each matching 5 bases. From germline, CDR1 is SEHNR and CDR2 FQNEAQ (reference sequence). This CDR3 is 13 amino acids long. Trimming removed 5 bases at V and 8 bases at J, with 13 bases between. The CDR3 coding sequence is TGTGCCAGCAGCCACAATCAGGGACATGAGCAGTTCTTC. It codes for CASSHNQGHEQFF.

The rearrangement links TRBV24-1 to TRBJ2-7; D is uncertain. V was shortened by 5 bases and J by 5 bases, with 6 bases between the two germline ends. The CDR3 has 11 amino acids. The germline gives CDR1 KGHDR, CDR2 SFDVKD. In nucleotides, the CDR3 is TGTGCCACCAGTGGAGGCAACGAGCAGTACTTC. Protein: CATSGGNEQYF.

This clonotype was detected a few times. The chain carries TRBV6-2 or TRBV6-3 and TRBJ2-1; D is perhaps TRBD1 (5 bases). The CDR3 extends over 12 amino acids. Trimming stripped 4 bases from V and 6 bases from J, with 7 bases between. Germline CDR1 and CDR2: MNHEY and SVGEGT. The CDR3 is CASSWGTNEQFF. The CDR3 DNA reads as TGTGCCAGCAGTTGGGGCACCAATGAGCAGTTCTTC.

This clonotype was picked up a small number of times. This chain connects TRBV7-6 to TRBJ2-5; perhaps TRBD1 as D (5 bases). The CDR3 is made up of 13 amino acids. V lost 4 bases and J 5 bases, leaving 11 bases between the germline ends. Germline-derived CDR1 and CDR2 are SGHVS and FNYEAQ. The CDR3 is CASSSGRGETQYF. In nucleotides, the CDR3 is TGTGCCAGCAGCTCAGGGCGAGGCGAGACCCAGTACTTC.

This clonotype was detected only a few times. The gene calls are TRBV5-1 and TRBJ1-1, with no clear D. The CDR3 runs 13 residues. Germline V CDR1 and CDR2: SGHRS, YFSETQ. V dropped 6 bases and J dropped 0 bases, with 9 bases sitting between them. CDR3 sequence: CASKAGLNTEAFF. In DNA, the CDR3 is TGCGCCAGCAAGGCGGGTCTGAACACTGAAGCTTTCTTT.

This clonotype was counted between two and nine times. The chain has TRBV20-1 and TRBJ1-5; 10 nucleotides align to TRBD1. The J segment lost 5 bases and the V segment lost 6 bases, leaving 4 bases of the junction unmatched. The germline V gene encodes CDR1 DFQATT and CDR2 SNEGSKA (reference sequence). The CDR3 runs 13 residues. Here the CDR3 DNA reads TGCAGTGCCACGGGACAGGGGTATCAGCCCCAGCATTTT. This translates into CSATGQGYQPQHF.

In its sample, this clonotype was seen a few times. The V gene is TRBV3-1, the J gene TRBJ1-2, with D maybe TRBD1 (6 bases). The CDR3 loop spans 12 amino acids. Trimming stripped 1 base from V and 9 bases from J, with 9 bases between. Per germline, CDR1 LGHDT and CDR2 YNNKEL (reference sequence). The CDR3 DNA reads as TGTGCCAGCAGCCAAGGCAGGGGTAGCTACACCTTC. Translating it yields CASSQGRGSYTF.

This clonotype has only a few counts. The chain recombines TRBV29-1 with TRBJ2-2; no clear D gene. Trimming cost V 2 bases and J 6 bases, with 7 bases left between them. The CDR3 has 12 residues. Germline loops: CDR1 SQVTM, CDR2 ANQGSEA. The CDR3 sequence is CSVEYGSGELFF. CDR3 DNA sequence: TGCAGCGTTGAATACGGTTCCGGGGAGCTGTTTTTT.

V usage is TRBV29-1 and J usage is TRBJ1-1; a possible D gene is TRBD1 (5 bases). Trimming cost V 7 bases and J 0 bases, with 12 bases left between them. The germline V gene encodes CDR1 SQVTM and CDR2 ANQGSEA. The CDR3 loop spans 13 amino acids. CDR3 loop: CSGRDGMNTEAFF. In nucleotides, the CDR3 is TGCAGCGGGAGGGACGGCATGAACACTGAAGCTTTCTTT. The complete variable domain, with remaining parts taken from reference TRBV29-1 and TRBJ1-1, reads SAVISQKPSRDICQRGTSLTIQCQVDSQVTMMFWYRQQPGQSLTLIATANQGSEATYESGFVIDKFPISRPNLTFSTLTVSNMSPEDSSIYLCSGRDGMNTEAFFGQGTRLTVV.